Listed below are T cell receptor beta chains from one sample, sequenced in a study of PD-1 blockade in classical Hodgkin lymphoma. Assay used: immunoSEQ multiplex PCR; TCRdb lists only in-frame clones, some missing. Here the sample spans approximately 29,000 clones, 65% to 80% being singletons. The sequences come from CD4+ T cells from blood, collected before the fourth cycle of nivolumab. The receptors here all came from a human donor with classical Hodgkin lymphoma. Both conserved end residues are part of each CDR3. A D gene is named only where the DNA matches it firmly. Not every row has a clone size; where given, it reads once, few, many or a size class.

D gene	clone size	J gene	V gene	CDR3 DNA	CDR3 protein
-	once	TRBJ2-2	TRBV4-2	TGTGCCAGCAGCCAAGATTGGGCAGGGGTAAACACCGGGGAGCTGTTTTTT	CASSQDWAGVNTGELFF
-	-	TRBJ1-3	TRBV7-9	TGTGCCAGCAGCACGGGAGTCTCTGGAAACACCATATATTTT	CASSTGVSGNTIYF
-	-	TRBJ2-1	TRBV4-3	TGCGCCAGCAGCCACGTACGTGCATCCCACAATGAGCAGTTCTTC	CASSHVRASHNEQFF
-	-	TRBJ1-1	TRBV7-2	TGTGCCAGCAGCTTCTTAGGCTTGAACACTGAAGCTTTCTTT	CASSFLGLNTEAFF
TRBD2	-	TRBJ2-3	TRBV5-3	TGTGCCAGAAGCCCAGCAGCCCCCCCTCCCTGGACTAGCGGGGGGCTCACAGATACGCAGTATTTT	CARSPAAPPPWTSGGLTDTQYF
TRBD1	few	TRBJ1-2	TRBV2	TGTGCCAGCAGTGAAGCCGGACAGGCCTATGGCTACACCTTC	CASSEAGQAYGYTF
-	-	TRBJ2-6	TRBV2	TGTGCCAGCAGGACACAAGAATCTGGGGCCAACGTCCTGACTTTC	CASRTQESGANVLTF
TRBD1	-	TRBJ1-4	TRBV9	TGTGCCAGCAGCCAGGGGGCAACTAATGAAAAACTGTTTTTT	CASSQGATNEKLFF
TRBD2	-	TRBJ2-5	TRBV19	TGTGCCAGTAGTGACCCCCAGCGGGGCCAAGAGACCCAGTACTTC	CASSDPQRGQETQYF
-	-	TRBJ2-1	TRBV27	TGTGCCAGCAGTTTCGCGTACAATGAGCAGTTCTTC	CASSFAYNEQFF
TRBD1	-	TRBJ2-2	TRBV18	TGTGCCACTTCGCGGACAGGGTCCACCGGGGAGCTGTTTTTT	CATSRTGSTGELFF
-	-	TRBJ1-4	TRBV6-5	TGTGCCAGCAGGCTGGGGCGGCCTAATGAAAAACTGTTTTTT	CASRLGRPNEKLFF
-	-	TRBJ2-2	TRBV9	TGTGCCAGCAGCGTAGACACCACCGCGAACACCGGGGAGCTGTTTTTT	CASSVDTTANTGELFF
TRBD1	-	TRBJ2-1	TRBV10-3	TGTGCCATCAGTGAGTTTACGGGACAGTCCTACAATGAGCAGTTCTTC	CAISEFTGQSYNEQFF
-	-	TRBJ1-1	TRBV18	TGTGCCAGCTCACCGGCAGGGAACACTGAAGCTTTCTTT	CASSPAGNTEAFF
TRBD2	-	TRBJ2-2	TRBV2	TGTGCCACCCGGGGGGCCGGGGAGCTGTTTTTT	CATRGAGELFF
-	-	TRBJ1-1	TRBV10-3	TGTGCCATCACCCCGGACAGTAAGAACACTGAAGCTTTCTTT	CAITPDSKNTEAFF